This passage covers 8 T cell receptor beta chains from one sample sequenced in a study of T cells after posttransplantation cyclophosphamide. Profiled with immunoSEQ multiplex PCR; TCRdb holds only in-frame clones, not every one. This set yields approximately 34,000 clones and no singletons; the top ten hold less than 7.5%. The sequenced sample consisted of PBMCs. All receptors come from a woman in her fifties or sixties in good health and a related stem cell transplant donor.

This clone appeared many times. The gene calls are TRBV18 and TRBJ2-7; TRBD1 might be the D (6 bases). There are 15 residues in the CDR3. CDR1 is KGHSH, CDR2 LQKENI, per germline. V was cut by 0 bases and J by 4 bases, with 13 bases left in between. As DNA, the CDR3 is TGTGCCAGCTCACCACCGAACAGGGCTATTTACGAGCAGTACTTC. Protein: CASSPPNRAIYEQYF.

The sample holds many counts of this clone. One end of the junction is discordant with germline, which a read error may explain. The chain has TRBV24-1 and TRBJ2-7, with a tentative D call TRBD1 (6 bases). The CDR3 length is 14 residues. Germline CDR1 and CDR2: KGHDR and SFDVKD. CDR3: CATSDLFRTEGVHF. The CDR3 DNA sequence: TGTGCCACCAGTGATTTATTCAGGACAGAGGGGGTGCACTTC.

A few counts support this clone. The V call is TRBV30, the J call TRBJ1-1; a weak D match, TRBD1 (5 bases). V was shortened by 3 bases and J by 0 bases, with 8 bases between the two germline ends. Germline assignment: CDR1 GTSNPN and CDR2 SVGIG (reference sequence). The CDR3 is made up of 13 amino acids. The CDR3 DNA is TGTGCCTGGAGGGGGGGGATGAACACTGAAGCTTTCTTT. This codes for CAWRGGMNTEAFF.

This clone was recorded many times. The chain recombines TRBV5-4 with TRBJ2-7, with 7 bases lining up with TRBD1. From germline, CDR1 is SGHNT and CDR2 YYREEE (reference sequence). CDR3 size: 13 residues. After removal of 1 base from V and 7 bases from J, the junction contained 5 bases not matched to a gene. This CDR3 reads CASSLRGLGEQYF. The CDR3 nucleotides read TGTGCCAGCAGCTTGAGGGGGCTGGGGGAGCAGTACTTC.

This clone was counted ten times or more. V is TRBV2 and J is TRBJ1-2; 8 positions agree with TRBD1. Germline V gene lookup returns CDR1 SNHLY and CDR2 FYNNEI. V was pared by 6 bases and J by 2 bases, with 5 bases of the junction left unmatched. The CDR3 has 14 amino acids. CDR3 amino acids: CASSLRQGNYGYTF. CDR3 DNA: TGTGCCAGCAGCCTGAGACAGGGGAACTATGGCTACACCTTC.

This clone was recorded at least ten times. J is TRBJ1-1 and V is TRBV18; no firm D call. This CDR3 contains 15 residues. Germline V CDR1 and CDR2: KGHSH, LQKENI. The germline V and J ends were trimmed by 3 bases and 1 base, with 12 bases remaining between them. CDR3 region: CASSPASAGNTEAFF. In nucleotides, the CDR3 is TGTGCCAGCTCACCCGCGTCAGCGGGGAACACTGAAGCTTTCTTT.

This clone was counted many times. The chain has TRBV6-5 and TRBJ2-7; D is uncertain. Trimming shortened V by 1 base and J by 4 bases, and 8 bases separated the two germline ends. Germline V gives CDR1 MNHEY, CDR2 SVGAGI. The CDR3 has 13 amino acids. The DNA for the CDR3 is TGTGCCAGCAGTTACTTCCTCGGGTACGAGCAGTACTTC. Its protein product is CASSYFLGYEQYF.

The chain carries TRBV20-1 and TRBJ2-7; TRBD2 agrees at 8 bases. J was trimmed by 4 bases and V by 6 bases; bases with no gene match: 2. The CDR3 is 11 amino acids. Per germline, CDR1 DFQATT and CDR2 SNEGSKA (reference sequence). Here the CDR3 DNA reads TGCAGTGCAAGACTAGCGTACGAGCAGTACTTC. It codes for CSARLAYEQYF.